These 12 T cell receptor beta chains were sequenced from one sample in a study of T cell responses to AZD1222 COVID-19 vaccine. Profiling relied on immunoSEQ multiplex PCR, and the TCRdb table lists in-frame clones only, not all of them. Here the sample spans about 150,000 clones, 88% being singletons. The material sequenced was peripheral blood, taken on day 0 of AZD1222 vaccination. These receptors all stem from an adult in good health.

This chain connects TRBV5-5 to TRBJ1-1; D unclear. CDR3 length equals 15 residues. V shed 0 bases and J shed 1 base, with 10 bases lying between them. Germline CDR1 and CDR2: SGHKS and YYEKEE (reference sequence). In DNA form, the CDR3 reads TGTGCCAGCAGCTTGGGGGCCGGTGGGAACACTGAAGCTTTCTTT. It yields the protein CASSLGAGGNTEAFF.

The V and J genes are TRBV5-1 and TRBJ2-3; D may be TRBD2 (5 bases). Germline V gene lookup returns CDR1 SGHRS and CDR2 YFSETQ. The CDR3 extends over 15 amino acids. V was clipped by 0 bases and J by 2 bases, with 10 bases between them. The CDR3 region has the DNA TGCGCCAGCAGCTTGGCGGGGTTGACCACAGATACGCAGTATTTT. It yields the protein CASSLAGLTTDTQYF.

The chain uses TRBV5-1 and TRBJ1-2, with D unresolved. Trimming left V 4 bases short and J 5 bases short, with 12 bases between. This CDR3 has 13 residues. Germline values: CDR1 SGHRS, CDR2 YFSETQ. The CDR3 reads CASSDGPRYGYTF. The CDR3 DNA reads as TGCGCCAGCAGCGACGGCCCTCGATATGGCTACACCTTC.

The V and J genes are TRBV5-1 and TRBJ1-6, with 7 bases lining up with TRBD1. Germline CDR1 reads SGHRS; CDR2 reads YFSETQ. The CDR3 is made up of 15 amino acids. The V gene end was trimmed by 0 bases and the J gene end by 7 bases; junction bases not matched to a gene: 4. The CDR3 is CASSLGGTENSPLHF. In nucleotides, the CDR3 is TGCGCCAGCAGCTTGGGAGGGACAGAAAATTCACCCCTCCACTTT.

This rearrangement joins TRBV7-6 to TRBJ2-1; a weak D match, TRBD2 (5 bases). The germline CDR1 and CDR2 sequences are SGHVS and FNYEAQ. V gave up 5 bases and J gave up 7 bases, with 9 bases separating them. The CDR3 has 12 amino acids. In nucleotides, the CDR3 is TGTGCCAGCAGCATTAGCGTAAATGAGCAGTTCTTC. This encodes CASSISVNEQFF.

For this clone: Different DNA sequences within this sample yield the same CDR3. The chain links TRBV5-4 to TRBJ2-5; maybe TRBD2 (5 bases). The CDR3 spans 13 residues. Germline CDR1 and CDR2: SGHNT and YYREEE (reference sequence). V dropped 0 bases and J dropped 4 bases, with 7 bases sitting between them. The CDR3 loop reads CASSLALGETQYF. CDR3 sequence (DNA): TGTGCCAGCAGCTTGGCACTAGGAGAGACCCAGTACTTC.

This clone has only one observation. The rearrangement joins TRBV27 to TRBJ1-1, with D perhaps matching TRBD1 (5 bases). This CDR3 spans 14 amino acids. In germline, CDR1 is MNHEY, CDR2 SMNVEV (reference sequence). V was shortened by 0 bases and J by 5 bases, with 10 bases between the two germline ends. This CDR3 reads CASSLSARGTEAFF. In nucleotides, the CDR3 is TGTGCCAGCAGTTTATCCGCACGGGGGACTGAAGCTTTCTTT.

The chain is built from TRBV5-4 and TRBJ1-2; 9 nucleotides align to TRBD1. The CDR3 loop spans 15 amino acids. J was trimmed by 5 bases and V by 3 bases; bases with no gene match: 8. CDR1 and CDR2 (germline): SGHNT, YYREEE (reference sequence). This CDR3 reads CASSSRRQGGYGYTF. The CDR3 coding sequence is TGTGCCAGCAGCTCACGAAGACAGGGGGGATATGGCTACACCTTC.

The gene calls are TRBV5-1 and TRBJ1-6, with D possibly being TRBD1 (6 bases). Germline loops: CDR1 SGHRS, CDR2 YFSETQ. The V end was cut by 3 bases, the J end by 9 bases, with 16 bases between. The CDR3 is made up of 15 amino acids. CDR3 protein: CASSSGQFRSSPLHF. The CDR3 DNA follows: TGCGCCAGCAGCTCAGGACAGTTCCGGAGTTCACCCCTCCACTTT.

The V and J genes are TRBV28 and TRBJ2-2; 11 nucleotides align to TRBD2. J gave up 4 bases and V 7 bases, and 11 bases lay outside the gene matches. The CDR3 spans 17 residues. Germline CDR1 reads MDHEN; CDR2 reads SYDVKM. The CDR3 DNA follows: TGTGCCAGCAAGGGGGTGGGACTAGCGGAGATCACCGGGGAGCTGTTTTTT. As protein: CASKGVGLAEITGELFF.

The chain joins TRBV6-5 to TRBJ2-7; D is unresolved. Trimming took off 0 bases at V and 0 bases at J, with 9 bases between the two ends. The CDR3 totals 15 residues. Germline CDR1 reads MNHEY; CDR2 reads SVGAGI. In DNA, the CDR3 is TGTGCCAGCAGTTACTCCGCGACACCCTCCTACGAGCAGTACTTC. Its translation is CASSYSATPSYEQYF.

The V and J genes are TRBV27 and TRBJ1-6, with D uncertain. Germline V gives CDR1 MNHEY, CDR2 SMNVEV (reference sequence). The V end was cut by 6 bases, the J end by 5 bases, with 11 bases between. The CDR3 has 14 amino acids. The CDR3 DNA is TGTGCCAGCAGGATCAAGGTGGATAATTCACCCCTCCACTTT. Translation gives CASRIKVDNSPLHF.